A single sample is the source of the 25 T cell receptor beta chains below, sequenced in a study of CD8 T cells in ankylosing spondylitis. MiXCR was run by TCRdb on the 5' RACE reads, yielding one entry per CDR3 protein. The table includes fewer than 250,000 distinct CDR3 sequences, about 10% detected once. The sample consisted of blood, either unsorted or a sorted T cell fraction (not recorded which). The origin of the receptors is a male donor with ankylosing spondylitis or in good health (not recorded which).

This clonotype was observed at least ten times. V usage is TRBV6-5 and J usage is TRBJ1-3; 7 bases match TRBD1. V gave up 6 bases and J gave up 6 bases; unmatched junction bases: 11. Per germline, CDR1 MNHEY and CDR2 SVGAGI. The CDR3 is 15 amino acids. CDR3 sequence (DNA): TGTGCCAGCAGAGGGACGGACAGGCAGACAAACACCATATATTTT. Amino acid sequence: CASRGTDRQTNTIYF.

This clonotype was observed many times. The chain links TRBV20-1 to TRBJ1-4; possible D gene TRBD1, 5 bases. The germline gives CDR1 DFQATT, CDR2 SNEGSKA (reference sequence). V dropped 1 base and J dropped 4 bases, with 7 bases sitting between them. The length of the CDR3 is 13 residues. CDR3 sequence: CSARGQGNEKLFF. The CDR3 DNA reads as TGCAGTGCTAGAGGTCAGGGTAATGAAAAACTGTTTTTT.

This clonotype was counted at least ten times. This sequence joins TRBV18 and TRBJ1-2; D unclear. The V end lost 1 base, the J end lost 4 bases, and 10 bases lay between the germline ends. From germline, CDR1 is KGHSH and CDR2 LQKENI. The CDR3 runs to 14 residues. The CDR3 here is CASSPLQNPYGYTF. The CDR3 nucleotides are TGTGCCAGCTCACCACTACAGAATCCCTATGGCTACACCTTC.

This clonotype was counted ten times or more. The chain has TRBV11-2 and TRBJ2-7, with D uncertain. Germline V gene data show CDR1 as SGHAT and CDR2 as FQNNGV. V was pared by 4 bases and J by 4 bases, with 14 bases between. The CDR3 spans 14 residues. The CDR3 protein is CASSWTPAEYEQYF. In nucleotides, the CDR3 is TGTGCCAGCAGCTGGACCCCAGCTGAGTACGAGCAGTACTTC.

V usage is TRBV25-1 and J usage is TRBJ1-6; D is uncertain. The V gene's germline CDR1 is MGHDK and CDR2 SYGVNS. V lost 5 bases and J 0 bases, leaving 11 bases between the germline ends. The CDR3 runs 16 residues. In nucleotides, the CDR3 is TGTGCCAGCAGTATGGGCAGTAGCTCCTATAATTCACCCCTCCACTTT. This gives the protein CASSMGSSSYNSPLHF.

This clonotype came up many times. The gene calls are TRBV30 and TRBJ1-1; TRBD1 is a possible D gene (5 bases). The CDR3 has 15 residues. CDR1 is GTSNPN, CDR2 SVGIG, per germline (reference sequence). Trimming removed 7 bases at V and 0 bases at J, with 18 bases between. CDR3 loop: CASTGADTMNTEAFF. CDR3 sequence (DNA): TGTGCCTCCACTGGGGCAGACACTATGAACACTGAAGCTTTCTTT. The entire variable domain, with the rest obtained from reference TRBV30 and TRBJ1-1, is as follows: SQTIHQWPATLVQPVGSPLSLECTVEGTSNPNLYWYRQAAGRGLQLLFYSVGIGQISSEVPQNLSASRPQDRQFILSSKKLLLSDSGFYLCASTGADTMNTEAFFGQGTRLTVV.

This clonotype was counted only a few times. The chain combines TRBV25-1 with TRBJ1-3; 8 nucleotides match TRBD1. CDR3 length: 18 residues. Germline V gene lookup returns CDR1 MGHDK and CDR2 SYGVNS. V shed 4 bases, J shed 0 bases, and the junction held 11 bases outside the gene matches. CDR3 loop: CASSVRTGTITSGNTIYF. CDR3 DNA: TGTGCCAGCAGTGTTCGGACAGGGACCATTACCTCTGGAAACACCATATATTTT.

This clonotype has a count of ten or more. The V call is TRBV20-1, the J call TRBJ2-3; D is perhaps TRBD2 (6 bases). Between the trimmed V and J ends, which lost 5 bases and 0 bases, there was a span of 12 bases. Germline-derived CDR1 and CDR2 are DFQATT and SNEGSKA (reference sequence). The CDR3 consists of 14 residues. DNA of the CDR3: TGCAGTGCTTCCCCGAGCGGGAGCACAGATACGCAGTATTTT. It yields the protein CSASPSGSTDTQYF.

This clonotype was counted at least ten times. The rearrangement uses TRBV7-6 and TRBJ2-3; 9 bases match TRBD2. V trimming: 1 base; J trimming: 3 bases; junction bases outside the gene matches: 11. Germline values: CDR1 SGHVS, CDR2 FNYEAQ. The CDR3 is made up of 18 amino acids. The CDR3 loop is CASSLEQLLAGGTDTQYF. The CDR3 DNA follows: TGTGCCAGCAGCTTAGAACAATTGCTGGCGGGAGGGACAGATACGCAGTATTTT.

This rearrangement joins TRBV18 to TRBJ2-7, with D maybe TRBD2 (5 bases). The CDR3 extends over 14 amino acids. V shed 0 bases and J shed 2 bases, with 8 bases lying between them. The germline CDR1 and CDR2 sequences are KGHSH and LQKENI. This CDR3 reads CASSPPVGTYEQYF. The CDR3 coding sequence is TGTGCCAGCTCACCACCGGTCGGGACCTACGAGCAGTACTTC.

In its sample, this clonotype was seen many times. J is TRBJ2-1 and V is TRBV20-1, with a possible D match to TRBD2 (6 bases). The V end was cut by 3 bases, the J end by 4 bases, with 10 bases between. The CDR3 runs 13 residues. CDR1 DFQATT and CDR2 SNEGSKA come from the germline V gene (reference sequence). The CDR3, as DNA: TGCAGTGCTAGCCCTGGGACTTACAATGAGCAGTTCTTC. Amino acids: CSASPGTYNEQFF.

This clonotype showed up many times. V usage is TRBV29-1 and J usage is TRBJ2-7; D gene unclear. The CDR3 sequence is 13 residues long. Between the trimmed V and J ends, which lost 4 bases and 3 bases, there was a span of 13 bases. Germline assignment: CDR1 SQVTM and CDR2 ANQGSEA. DNA of the CDR3: TGCAGCGTTGCTGTGGCACTACACTACGAGCAGTACTTC. Translation gives CSVAVALHYEQYF.

The genes are TRBV7-2 and TRBJ1-5; the match to TRBD1 covers 8 bases. The junction had 2 bases not matched to a gene; V was cut back by 0 bases and J by 4 bases. This CDR3 is 15 amino acids long. Germline CDR1 is SGHTA and CDR2 is FQGNSA. The CDR3 nucleotides are TGTGCCAGCAGCTTAGCGGGACAGGCTAATCAGCCCCAGCATTTT. It is translated as CASSLAGQANQPQHF. Full variable domain (remainder filled in from reference TRBV7-2 and TRBJ1-5): GAGVSQSPSNKVTEKGKDVELRCDPISGHTALYWYRQSLGQGLEFLIYFQGNSAPDKSGLPSDRFSAERTGGSVSTLTIQRTQQEDSAVYLCASSLAGQANQPQHFGDGTRLSIL.

J is TRBJ2-7 and V is TRBV29-1; 8 nucleotides line up with TRBD1. V shed 3 bases and J 3 bases; nucleotides not matched to a gene: 4. The CDR3 length is 13 residues. In germline, CDR1 is SQVTM, CDR2 ANQGSEA. CDR3 bases: TGCAGCGTTGAGGTGACAGGGGTCTACGAGCAGTACTTC. Amino acids: CSVEVTGVYEQYF.

This clonotype was observed many times. The genes are TRBV5-1 and TRBJ2-1; 9 bases agree with TRBD2. V was clipped by 3 bases and J by 3 bases; unmatched bases: 16. CDR1 SGHRS and CDR2 YFSETQ come from the germline V gene. The CDR3 sequence is 19 residues long. The CDR3 here is CASSSQTSGLNSFYNEQFF. CDR3 DNA sequence: TGCGCCAGCAGCTCCCAGACTAGCGGCCTAAATTCCTTCTACAATGAGCAGTTCTTC.

The chain joins TRBV20-1 to TRBJ2-7; D may be TRBD1 (5 bases). The germline V and J ends were trimmed by 3 bases and 3 bases, with 15 bases remaining between them. Germline CDR1 DFQATT, CDR2 SNEGSKA (reference sequence). The CDR3 consists of 14 residues. The CDR3 protein is CSASKEFQGYEQYF. CDR3 DNA: TGCAGTGCTAGCAAAGAATTTCAGGGCTACGAGCAGTACTTC.

This clonotype was detected many times. The chain joins TRBV10-3 to TRBJ2-1, with 11 nucleotides matching TRBD2. CDR1 is ENHRY and CDR2 is SYGVKD in the germline V gene. The CDR3 covers 16 residues. J was trimmed by 5 bases and V by 10 bases; bases with no gene match: 13. The CDR3 spells CATTEPSTSGNNEQFF. The CDR3 DNA follows: TGTGCCACCACGGAGCCTTCGACTAGCGGGAACAATGAGCAGTTCTTC.

This clonotype occurred many times. The chain combines TRBV9 with TRBJ2-7; 14 bases are a match to TRBD2. The CDR3 covers 16 residues. J was trimmed by 4 bases and V by 5 bases; bases with no gene match: 8. Germline V gives CDR1 SGDLS, CDR2 YYNGEE. The CDR3, as DNA: TGTGCCAGCAGTACGACTAGCGGGGGGGATCTATACGAGCAGTACTTC. This gives the protein CASSTTSGGDLYEQYF.

This clonotype came up many times. The chain has TRBV13 and TRBJ1-1; D possibly corresponds to TRBD1 (5 bases). CDR3 length equals 15 residues. CDR1 is PRHDT, CDR2 FYEKMQ, per germline (reference sequence). Trimming removed 5 bases at V and 1 base at J, with 14 bases between. The CDR3 region is CASSQGGTANTEAFF. In DNA, the CDR3 is TGTGCCAGCAGCCAGGGTGGTACGGCGAACACTGAAGCTTTCTTT.

This clonotype appeared many times. V is TRBV25-1 and J is TRBJ2-1; D not resolved. Germline V gives CDR1 MGHDK, CDR2 SYGVNS. Trimming stripped 4 bases from V and 4 bases from J, with 8 bases between. This CDR3 region has 13 residues. Here the CDR3 DNA reads TGTGCCAGCAGTGGTAATAGATACAATGAGCAGTTCTTC. It yields the protein CASSGNRYNEQFF. Using reference TRBV25-1 and TRBJ2-1 for the parts outside the CDR3, the full variable domain is EADIYQTPRYLVIGTGKKITLECSQTMGHDKMYWYQQDPGMELHLIHYSYGVNSTEKGDLSSESTVSRIRTEHFPLTLESARPSHTSQYLCASSGNRYNEQFFGPGTRLTVL.

The table lists this clonotype with many counts. This chain links TRBV9 with TRBJ1-4; unclear D gene. The CDR3 runs to 13 residues. Germline CDR1 and CDR2: SGDLS and YYNGEE. The V gene lost 3 bases and the J gene lost 4 bases, with 7 bases spanning the gap. CDR3 sequence (DNA): TGTGCCAGCAGCGCGGGATTTAATGAAAAACTGTTTTTT. This translates into CASSAGFNEKLFF.

This clonotype was recorded at least ten times. V gene TRBV2 combines with J gene TRBJ1-5, with D uncertain. The CDR3 runs to 13 residues. In germline, CDR1 is SNHLY, CDR2 FYNNEI. Trimming cost V 6 bases and J 4 bases, with 10 bases left between them. The CDR3 DNA reads TGTGCCAGCAGGCCCACTTTAAATCAGCCCCAGCATTTT. As protein: CASRPTLNQPQHF.

This clonotype came up many times. This sequence joins TRBV29-1 and TRBJ2-1, with 9 bases that match TRBD2. Germline lookup yields CDR1 SQVTM and CDR2 ANQGSEA. The CDR3 consists of 14 residues. The junction had 4 bases not matched to a gene; V was cut back by 6 bases and J by 1 base. The CDR3 nucleotides are TGCAGCGTCACAGGACTAGCGTCCTACAATGAGCAGTTCTTC. It specifies CSVTGLASYNEQFF.

The table lists this clonotype with many counts. V is TRBV20-1 and J is TRBJ1-2, with D possibly being TRBD1 (5 bases). Between the trimmed V and J ends, which lost 6 bases and 5 bases, there was a span of 16 bases. The germline gives CDR1 DFQATT, CDR2 SNEGSKA (reference sequence). This CDR3 is 13 amino acids long. The CDR3 loop reads CSAAGPETYGYTF. As DNA, the CDR3 is TGCAGTGCCGCGGGACCCGAGACATATGGCTACACCTTC.

This clonotype has at least ten counts. V usage is TRBV10-3 and J usage is TRBJ1-1, with 7 bases lining up with TRBD1. Germline V gene sequence: CDR1 ENHRY, CDR2 SYGVKD. With 4 bases clipped from V and 1 base from J, the junction kept 6 bases outside the gene matches. This CDR3 comprises 15 residues. The CDR3 DNA follows: TGTGCCATCAGTGTCGTGGCAGGGGGGAACACTGAAGCTTTCTTT. Residues: CAISVVAGGNTEAFF.